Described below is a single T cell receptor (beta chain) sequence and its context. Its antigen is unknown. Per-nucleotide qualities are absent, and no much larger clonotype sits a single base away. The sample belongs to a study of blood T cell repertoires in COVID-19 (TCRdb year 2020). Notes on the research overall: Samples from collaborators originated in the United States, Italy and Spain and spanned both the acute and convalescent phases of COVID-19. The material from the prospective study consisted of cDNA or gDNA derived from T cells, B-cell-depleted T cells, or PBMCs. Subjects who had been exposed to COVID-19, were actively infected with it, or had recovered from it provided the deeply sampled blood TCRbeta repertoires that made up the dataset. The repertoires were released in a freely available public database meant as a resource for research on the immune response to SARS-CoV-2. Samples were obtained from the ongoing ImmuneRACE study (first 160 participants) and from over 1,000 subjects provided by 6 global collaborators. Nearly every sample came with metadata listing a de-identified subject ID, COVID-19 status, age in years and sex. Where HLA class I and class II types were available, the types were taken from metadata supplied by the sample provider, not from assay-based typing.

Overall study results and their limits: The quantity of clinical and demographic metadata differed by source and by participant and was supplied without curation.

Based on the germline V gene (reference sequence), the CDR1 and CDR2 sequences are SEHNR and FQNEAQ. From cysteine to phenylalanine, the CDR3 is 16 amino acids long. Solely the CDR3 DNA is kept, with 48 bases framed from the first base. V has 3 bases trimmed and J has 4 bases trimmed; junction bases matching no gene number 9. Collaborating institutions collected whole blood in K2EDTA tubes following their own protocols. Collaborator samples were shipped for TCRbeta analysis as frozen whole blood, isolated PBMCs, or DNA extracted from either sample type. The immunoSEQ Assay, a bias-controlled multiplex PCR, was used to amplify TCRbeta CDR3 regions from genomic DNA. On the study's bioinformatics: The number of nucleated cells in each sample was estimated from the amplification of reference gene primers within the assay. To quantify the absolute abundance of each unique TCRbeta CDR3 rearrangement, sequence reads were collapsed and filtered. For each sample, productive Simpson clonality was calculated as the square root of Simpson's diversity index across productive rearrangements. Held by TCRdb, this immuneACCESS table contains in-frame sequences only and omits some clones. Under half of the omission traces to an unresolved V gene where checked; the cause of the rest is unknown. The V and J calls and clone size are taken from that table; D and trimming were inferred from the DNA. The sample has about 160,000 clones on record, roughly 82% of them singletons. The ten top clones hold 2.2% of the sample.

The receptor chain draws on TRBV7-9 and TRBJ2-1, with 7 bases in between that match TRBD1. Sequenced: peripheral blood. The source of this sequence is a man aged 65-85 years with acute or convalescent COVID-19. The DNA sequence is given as TGTGCCAGCAGCTTGGAAAAGGGACAGCTTTACAATGAGCAGTTCTTC. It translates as CASSLEKGQLYNEQFF.